This entry is about one T cell receptor (beta chain). Its binding antigen is unknown. There are no base qualities to consult, and no much larger clone falls within one base. The CDR3 numbers 13 residues from cysteine through phenylalanine. The retained sequence is limited to the CDR3, 39 bases, with the frame set at the first base. CDR1 and CDR2 are drawn from the germline V gene: SGHRS, YFSETQ. Clipping removes 4 bases from V and 5 bases from J, with 5 as the unmatched junction base count. The method was the immunoSEQ multiplex PCR assay. TCRdb took over this immuneACCESS table, retaining in-frame rearrangements with V and J assigned. Such tables are incomplete; in checked studies, under half of the missing clones stem from an unresolved V gene, and the remainder is unexplained. Here the sample has 15,000 to 20,000 clones; about 80% occur a single time. 2% to 2.5% of the sample lies in the top ten.

The entry originates in a study of tumour-infiltrating T cells in Burkitt lymphoma (dated by TCRdb to 2019 to 2021). Context from the whole study: Clinical outcome was correlated with TCR repertoire data, and overall and progression-free survival were found to be predicted by productive clonality independently of established prognosticators, including age at diagnosis.

This sequence originates from a human donor with diffuse large B-cell lymphoma. The sequence joins TRBV5-1 to TRBJ1-1, and TRBD1 matches 7 of the central bases. The material sequenced was tumor tissue. Here is the DNA: TGCGCCAGCAGCCGCGAGGGGGCTACTGAAGCTTTCTTT. Its protein is CASSREGATEAFF. When the CDR3 is completed using the reference TRBV5-1 and TRBJ1-1 genes on either side, the full variable domain is KAGVTQTPRYLIKTRGQQVTLSCSPISGHRSVSWYQQTPGQGLQFLFEYFSETQRNKGNFPGRFSGRQFSNSRSEMNVSTLELGDSALYLCASSREGATEAFFGQGTRLTVV.